The 30 T cell receptor beta chains given below trace back to one sample, sequenced in a study of naive and memory T cell subsets. Four PCR rounds used nested alpha and beta constant region primers plus the SP2 primer. TCRdb reanalysed the 5' RACE reads using MiXCR and keeps one entry per CDR3 protein. Among about 62,000 distinct CDR3 sequences listed, around 8% were seen once. A UMI-containing oligonucleotide was joined by 3' ligation to the TCR cDNA template. Receptor source: a female donor in good health.

This clonotype has only a few counts. The CDR3 sequence: CSSFRGGTYNEQFF. CDR3 DNA sequence: TGCAGCTCCTTTAGGGGGGGGACCTACAATGAGCAGTTCTTC. The rearrangement joins TRBV29-1 to TRBJ2-1; possible D gene TRBD2, 7 bases. V was pared by 8 bases and J by 2 bases, with 16 bases between. This CDR3 region has 14 residues. Germline CDR1 reads SQVTM; CDR2 reads ANQGSEA.

This clonotype turned up a few times. The CDR3 protein is CAARGQGAYEQFF. The CDR3 coding sequence is TGTGCCGCTAGGGGACAGGGAGCTTATGAGCAGTTCTTC. V gene TRBV5-4 combines with J gene TRBJ2-1, with 9 bases matching TRBD1. The V and J ends lost 10 bases and 8 bases, in that order; junction bases with no gene match: 10. CDR1 and CDR2 from the germline V gene are SGHNT and YYREEE (reference sequence). This CDR3 has 13 amino acids.

This clonotype was detected only a few times. V and J are TRBV27 and TRBJ2-1; 8 bases line up with TRBD2. The J segment lost 7 bases and the V segment lost 3 bases, leaving 8 bases of the junction unmatched. This CDR3 spans 15 amino acids. The germline V gene has CDR1 MNHEY and CDR2 SMNVEV (reference sequence). The CDR3 bases are TGTGCCAGCAGTTTTTCGACTAGCGCGATTAATGAGCAGTTCTTC. Translation: CASSFSTSAINEQFF.

This clonotype occurred a few times. CDR3 nucleotide sequence: TGTGCCAGCAGTTTTGGGGGGGACTATGGCTACACCTTC. Translated: CASSFGGDYGYTF. J is TRBJ1-2 and V is TRBV28; weak D call: TRBD1 (5 bases). Germline V gene lookup returns CDR1 MDHEN and CDR2 SYDVKM. This CDR3 has 13 residues. V lost 3 bases to trimming and J lost 3 bases, with 8 bases between them.

This clonotype was counted only a few times. The rearrangement links TRBV25-1 to TRBJ1-1; 8 nucleotides line up with TRBD1. The CDR3 contains 14 residues. Germline V gene data show CDR1 as MGHDK and CDR2 as SYGVNS. The trim removed 3 bases at V and 3 bases at J, leaving 3 bases unmatched. The CDR3 bases are TGTGCCAGCAGTGAGTCAGGGGGCTACACTGAAGCTTTCTTT. It specifies CASSESGGYTEAFF.

This clonotype was observed many times. The CDR3 loop reads CSARRLTGAFSYEQYF. The CDR3 nucleotides are TGCAGTGCTAGACGACTTACAGGGGCGTTCTCCTACGAGCAGTACTTC. The rearrangement uses TRBV20-1 and TRBJ2-7; TRBD1 matches 7 bases. CDR1 DFQATT and CDR2 SNEGSKA come from the germline V gene (reference sequence). The trim removed 2 bases at V and 0 bases at J, leaving 10 bases unmatched. The CDR3 covers 16 residues.

In its sample, this clonotype was seen a few times. CDR3 residues: CASSLGGAGTDTQYF. The CDR3 DNA reads TGTGCCAGCAGCTTAGGGGGGGCTGGCACAGATACGCAGTATTTT. The chain has TRBV7-6 and TRBJ2-3, with D perhaps given as TRBD1 or TRBD2 (6 bases each). Trimming stripped 1 base from V and 1 base from J, with 9 bases between. Germline CDR1 reads SGHVS; CDR2 reads FNYEAQ. This CDR3 is built from 15 residues.

This rearrangement joins TRBV6-2 or TRBV6-3 to TRBJ1-3, with a tentative D call TRBD1 (5 bases). Germline CDR1 and CDR2: MNHEY and SVGEGT. The CDR3 runs to 14 residues. V dropped 3 bases and J dropped 3 bases, with 9 bases sitting between them. The CDR3 DNA reads as TGTGCCAGCAGTTATGACAGCAATGGAAACACCATATATTTT. Its translation is CASSYDSNGNTIYF.

This clonotype has a handful of counts. The chain is built from TRBV20-1 and TRBJ1-6, with D maybe TRBD1 (5 bases). V was pared by 2 bases and J by 9 bases, with 14 bases between. This CDR3 comprises 14 residues. Germline lookup yields CDR1 DFQATT and CDR2 SNEGSKA (reference sequence). The CDR3 is CSARQRWGVSPLHF. The CDR3 DNA sequence: TGCAGTGCTAGACAAAGGTGGGGGGTTTCACCCCTCCACTTT.

This clonotype was counted ten times or more. The genes are TRBV27 and TRBJ1-4; possible D gene TRBD1, 6 bases. V was pared by 2 bases and J by 7 bases, with 14 bases between. Germline CDR1 MNHEY, CDR2 SMNVEV (reference sequence). CDR3 size: 15 residues. This chain's CDR3 is CASSLGGGYGEKLFF. DNA of the CDR3: TGTGCCAGCAGTTTAGGAGGGGGGTACGGTGAAAAACTGTTTTTT.

In this sample, this clonotype turned up a few times. The chain couples TRBV14 to TRBJ2-7; tentative D call: TRBD1 (6 bases). Trimming left V 4 bases short and J 0 bases short, with 13 bases between. CDR1 is SGHDN and CDR2 is FVKESK in the germline V gene. CDR3 length equals 15 residues. The CDR3 loop is CASSLRTAYSYEQYF. The CDR3 nucleotides read TGTGCCAGCAGCCTCCGGACAGCTTACTCCTACGAGCAGTACTTC. Variable domain in full (rest from reference TRBV14 and TRBJ2-7): EAGVTQFPSHSVIEKGQTVTLRCDPISGHDNLYWYRRVMGKEIKFLLHFVKESKQDESGMPNNRFLAERTGGTYSTLKVQPAELEDSGVYFCASSLRTAYSYEQYFGPGTRLTVT.

The chain recombines TRBV5-1 with TRBJ2-7, with D possibly TRBD1 on 6 matching bases. The CDR3 has 14 amino acids. Germline V gives CDR1 SGHRS, CDR2 YFSETQ. The germline V and J ends were trimmed by 10 bases and 1 base, with 18 bases remaining between them. The CDR3 loop is CASSSDSQSYEQYF. The DNA of the CDR3 is TGCGCCTCCTCGTCGGACAGCCAGTCCTACGAGCAGTACTTC.

This clonotype was detected ten times or more. The rearrangement uses TRBV7-2 and TRBJ1-5, with TRBD1 identical over 10 bases. The CDR3 has 15 amino acids. Trimming cost V 5 bases and J 5 bases; bases outside gene matches: 6. The germline gives CDR1 SGHTA, CDR2 FQGNSA. The CDR3 sequence: CASSPLGQGHQPQHF. As DNA, the CDR3 is TGTGCCAGCAGCCCCCTGGGACAGGGGCATCAGCCCCAGCATTTT.

This clonotype appeared a few times. The chain employs TRBV7-6 and TRBJ1-4, with unresolved D. V lost 5 bases to trimming and J lost 4 bases, with 8 bases between them. The CDR3 covers 13 residues. Germline V lookup: CDR1 SGHVS, CDR2 FNYEAQ. The DNA of the CDR3 is TGTGCCAGCAGCAAGGGCAATAATGAAAAACTGTTTTTT. Translated: CASSKGNNEKLFF.

The V and J genes are TRBV20-1 and TRBJ2-1, with D unclear. Germline loops: CDR1 DFQATT, CDR2 SNEGSKA (reference sequence). The CDR3 is made up of 12 amino acids. V lost 3 bases and J 14 bases, leaving 17 bases between the germline ends. The CDR3 coding sequence is TGCAGTGCTAGCCCCACCGGCAGTTATGAGTTCTTC. This codes for CSASPTGSYEFF.

This clonotype has just a few counts. The rearrangement uses TRBV6-2 or TRBV6-3 and TRBJ1-5; a possible D gene is TRBD1 (6 bases). The germline CDR1 and CDR2 sequences are MNHEY and SVGEGT. Deletions cut 2 bases from V and 4 bases from J, with 12 bases between. The CDR3 is made up of 15 amino acids. This CDR3 reads CASSYPGTMNQPQHF. DNA of the CDR3: TGTGCCAGCAGTTACCCCGGGACAATGAATCAGCCCCAGCATTTT.

The rearrangement uses TRBV4-1 and TRBJ2-5, with 8 bases identical to TRBD1. Germline CDR1 and CDR2: MGHRA and YSYEKL. V lost 0 bases to trimming and J lost 7 bases; unmatched junction nucleotides: 7. The CDR3 is 15 residues long. The CDR3 is CASSQDYRGFGTQYF. Written as DNA, the CDR3 is TGCGCCAGCAGCCAAGATTACAGGGGGTTTGGGACCCAGTACTTC.

This clonotype was seen a few times. The chain is built from TRBV11-2 and TRBJ2-5; 9 nucleotides align to TRBD1. Germline CDR1 reads SGHAT; CDR2 reads FQNNGV. The CDR3 runs 17 residues. Trimming removed 3 bases from V and 7 bases from J; junction bases left unmatched: 15. The CDR3 region is CASSFRPGQGVIATQYF. CDR3 DNA sequence: TGTGCCAGCAGCTTCCGTCCGGGACAGGGCGTAATTGCGACCCAGTACTTC.

In this sample, this clonotype turned up a few times. This chain joins TRBV3-1 and TRBJ1-6; 7 bases match TRBD1. This CDR3 has 17 amino acids. The germline CDR1 and CDR2 sequences are LGHDT and YNNKEL (reference sequence). V was pared by 4 bases and J by 0 bases, with 6 bases of the junction left unmatched. CDR3 protein: CASSRLGTDSYNSPLHF. CDR3 nucleotides: TGTGCCAGCAGCCGCCTGGGGACAGACTCCTATAATTCACCCCTCCACTTT.

The chain recombines TRBV10-2 with TRBJ1-1, with 8 nucleotides matching TRBD1. The CDR3 is made up of 15 amino acids. Germline assignment: CDR1 WSHSY and CDR2 SAAADI. J gave up 2 bases and V 7 bases, and 9 bases lay outside the gene matches. The CDR3 region has the DNA TGCGCCAGCAACCTAAGACAGGGGCCTAACACTGAAGCTTTCTTT. This translates into CASNLRQGPNTEAFF.

V usage is TRBV10-3 and J usage is TRBJ1-5; D not certain. The CDR3 is 14 residues long. Trimming shortened V by 10 bases and J by 0 bases, and 13 bases separated the two germline ends. CDR1 ENHRY and CDR2 SYGVKD come from the germline V gene. CDR3 sequence reads: CATKDGYSNQPQHF. CDR3 in DNA: TGTGCCACCAAGGACGGATATAGCAATCAGCCCCAGCATTTT.

The V and J genes are TRBV6-5 and TRBJ2-7; 11 positions agree with TRBD1. Losses at the gene ends were 5 bases for V and 7 bases for J; bases not matched to a gene: 13. This CDR3 is 16 amino acids long. The germline CDR1 and CDR2 sequences are MNHEY and SVGAGI. CDR3 bases: TGTGCCAGCAGTAGATCTGGAGGACAGGGGGCTAGAGAGCAGTACTTC. It translates to CASSRSGGQGAREQYF.

This clonotype was seen at least ten times. The chain employs TRBV30 and TRBJ1-6; no reliable D call. Trimming cost V 2 bases and J 0 bases, with 14 bases left between them. The germline V gene encodes CDR1 GTSNPN and CDR2 SVGIG (reference sequence). The CDR3 extends over 17 amino acids. The CDR3 region is CAWSRPELSSYNSPLHF. DNA of the CDR3: TGTGCCTGGAGTCGCCCTGAGCTAAGCTCCTATAATTCACCCCTCCACTTT.

This clonotype came up a few times. The chain uses TRBV7-9 and TRBJ2-4; either TRBD1 or TRBD2 may supply D (5 bases each). With 3 bases removed from V and 4 bases from J, the gap between germline ends came to 10 bases. The germline gives CDR1 SEHNR, CDR2 FQNEAQ (reference sequence). The CDR3 has 14 amino acids. For the CDR3, the DNA is TGTGCCAGCAGCTTTTTGGGGGTAAAAAACATTCAGTACTTC. Translated: CASSFLGVKNIQYF. The entire variable domain, with the rest obtained from reference TRBV7-9 and TRBJ2-4, is as follows: DTGVSQNPRHKITKRGQNVTFRCDPISEHNRLYWYRQTLGQGPEFLTYFQNEAQLEKSRLLSDRFSAERPKGSFSTLEIQRTEQGDSAMYLCASSFLGVKNIQYFGAGTRLSVL.

The sample holds many counts of this clonotype. The chain employs TRBV20-1 and TRBJ2-1; TRBD2 matches at 9 bases. CDR1 is DFQATT and CDR2 is SNEGSKA in the germline V gene (reference sequence). This CDR3 spans 15 amino acids. V lost 5 bases to trimming and J lost 0 bases; unmatched junction nucleotides: 5. The CDR3 DNA is TGCAGTGCTCCGACTAGCGGAACCTCCTACAATGAGCAGTTCTTC. This codes for CSAPTSGTSYNEQFF.

This clonotype was observed at least ten times. The chain links TRBV3-1 to TRBJ1-5, with D perhaps TRBD1 (6 bases). V dropped 1 base and J dropped 1 base, with 14 bases sitting between them. Looked up from germline, CDR1 is LGHDT and CDR2 is YNNKEL (reference sequence). The CDR3 extends over 17 amino acids. CDR3 in DNA: TGTGCCAGCAGCCAAGGCGCAGGGGACGTAAGCAATCAGCCCCAGCATTTT. As protein: CASSQGAGDVSNQPQHF.

A single count supports this clonotype. Relative to the germline gene, one junction end is altered; a read error may explain this. The J gene is TRBJ2-1, the V gene TRBV6-6, with D uncertain. Germline V CDR1 and CDR2: MNHNY, SVGAGI (reference sequence). The CDR3 covers 12 residues. This CDR3 reads CGSSSHYNEQFF. CDR3 sequence (DNA): TGTGGCAGCAGTTCCCATTACAATGAGCAGTTCTTC.

This clonotype was seen only a few times. This chain links TRBV30 with TRBJ1-2, with 7 bases fitting TRBD1. Germline CDR1 GTSNPN, CDR2 SVGIG (reference sequence). J lost 7 bases, V lost 0 bases, and 11 bases had no gene match. The CDR3 length is 15 residues. The CDR3 protein is CAWSVPTGQAGGYTF. The CDR3 DNA is TGTGCCTGGAGTGTTCCGACAGGGCAGGCCGGTGGCTACACCTTC. Complete variable domain (other parts from reference TRBV30 and TRBJ1-2): SQTIHQWPATLVQPVGSPLSLECTVEGTSNPNLYWYRQAAGRGLQLLFYSVGIGQISSEVPQNLSASRPQDRQFILSSKKLLLSDSGFYLCAWSVPTGQAGGYTFGSGTRLTVV.

The rearrangement links TRBV7-6 to TRBJ1-1; 7 bases agree with TRBD1. This CDR3 spans 14 amino acids. The germline V gene encodes CDR1 SGHVS and CDR2 FNYEAQ. J gave up 4 bases and V 5 bases, and 7 bases lay outside the gene matches. DNA of the CDR3: TGTGCCAGCAGCGCTCAACAGGGGAGCACTGAAGCTTTCTTT. Protein product: CASSAQQGSTEAFF.

This clonotype has a handful of counts. This chain joins TRBV29-1 and TRBJ1-1; D remains unclear. V lost 6 bases, J lost 0 bases, and 11 bases lay in between. This CDR3 has 13 residues. Germline V CDR1 and CDR2: SQVTM, ANQGSEA. In nucleotides, the CDR3 is TGCAGCGTCCACCGCGGGGTGAACACTGAAGCTTTCTTT. Its translation: CSVHRGVNTEAFF. Variable domain in full (rest from reference TRBV29-1 and TRBJ1-1): SAVISQKPSRDICQRGTSLTIQCQVDSQVTMMFWYRQQPGQSLTLIATANQGSEATYESGFVIDKFPISRPNLTFSTLTVSNMSPEDSSIYLCSVHRGVNTEAFFGQGTRLTVV.